The rows below give T cell receptor beta chains drawn from one sample of a study of T cells in Graves' hyperthyroidism and ophthalmopathy. MiXCR, run by TCRdb on the multiplex PCR reads, gives a single entry per CDR3 protein. Found here are 700,000 or so distinct CDR3 sequences, around 13% of them singletons; the top ten hold under 15%. The sequenced material came from blood. The source of these receptors is a woman between 45 and 60 years old with Graves' ophthalmopathy. CDR3s include the opening cysteine and the closing phenylalanine or tryptophan. A D gene is named only where the DNA matches it firmly. Where a row states a size, it is once, few, many or the class of an expanded clone; other rows omit it.

clone size,J gene,V gene,D gene,CDR3 protein,CDR3 DNA
many,TRBJ2-7,TRBV7-9,.,CASSFGSGWARAYEQYF,TGTGCCAGCAGCTTCGGCTCCGGGTGGGCCAGGGCCTACGAGCAGTACTTC
many,TRBJ2-7,TRBV12-3/TRBV12-4,TRBD2,CASSLRGLAFYEQYF,TGTGCCAGCAGTTTAAGGGGACTAGCGTTTTACGAGCAGTACTTC
.,TRBJ2-1,TRBV7-2,TRBD2,CASSLERLAGLYNEQFF,TGTGCCAGCAGTTTAGAGAGACTAGCGGGCCTATACAATGAGCAGTTCTTC
.,TRBJ2-1,TRBV15,.,CATSNQGNEQFF,TGTGCCACCAGCAATCAGGGAAATGAGCAGTTCTTC
many,TRBJ1-1,TRBV7-2,.,CASSFQGGTEAFF,TGTGCCAGCAGCTTTCAGGGAGGCACTGAAGCTTTCTTT
.,TRBJ2-1,TRBV24-1,TRBD2,CATSDFGTSGSFEQFF,TGTGCCACCAGTGATTTTGGAACTAGCGGGAGCTTTGAGCAGTTCTTC
many,TRBJ2-2,TRBV28,.,CASSFPHPLRTGELFF,TGTGCCAGCAGTTTCCCCCACCCGTTGCGCACCGGGGAGCTGTTTTTT
.,TRBJ2-1,TRBV27,.,CASEIYWGGYNEQFF,TGTGCCAGCGAAATCTATTGGGGTGGCTACAATGAGCAGTTCTTC
few,TRBJ2-1,TRBV3-1,TRBD2,CASSQGPAASGRRHEQFF,TGTGCCAGCAGCCAAGGTCCGGCGGCTAGCGGGAGGAGGCATGAGCAGTTCTTC
.,TRBJ2-1,TRBV4-3,.,CASSQGQGRYNEQFF,TGCGCCAGCAGCCAAGGGCAGGGGCGTTACAATGAGCAGTTCTTC
.,TRBJ1-4,TRBV9,.,CASGVEGVGEKLFF,TGTGCCAGCGGTGTGGAAGGGGTCGGTGAAAAACTGTTTTTT
many,TRBJ1-5,TRBV20-1,.,CSATRQASNQPQHF,TGCAGTGCTACAAGACAGGCAAGCAATCAGCCCCAGCATTTT
many,TRBJ2-5,TRBV7-6,.,CASSLALMETQYF,TGTGCCAGCAGCTTAGCGCTCATGGAGACCCAGTACTTC
.,TRBJ2-2,TRBV12-3/TRBV12-4,.,CASSLSSRERTGELFF,TGTGCCAGCAGTTTAAGTTCCAGGGAGCGCACCGGGGAGCTGTTTTTT
few,TRBJ2-5,TRBV29-1,TRBD2,CSVRGRAQETQYF,TGCAGCGTACGCGGGAGGGCTCAAGAGACCCAGTACTTC
.,TRBJ1-1,TRBV2,.,CASGGGGGGAKDAFF,TGTGCCAGCGGGGGGGGGGGGGGGGGCGCGAAAGACGCTTTCTTT
many,TRBJ2-2,TRBV20-1,TRBD2,CSARVPGRASTGELFF,TGCAGTGCTAGAGTACCCGGGAGGGCGAGCACCGGGGAGCTGTTTTTT
many,TRBJ2-1,TRBV7-9,TRBD2,CASSLAGGPSFYEQFF,TGTGCCAGCAGCTTAGCGGGAGGGCCGTCGTTTTATGAGCAGTTCTTC
few,TRBJ2-1,TRBV19,TRBD2,CASSKVRLAGNEQFF,TGTGCCAGTAGTAAGGTCAGGCTAGCGGGCAATGAGCAGTTCTTC
few,TRBJ2-1,TRBV12-3/TRBV12-4,.,CASTSLALEQFF,TGTGCCAGCACTTCTCTAGCGCTTGAGCAGTTCTTC
many,TRBJ1-2,TRBV29-1,.,CSVEAYREGYTF,TGCAGCGTTGAGGCGTACAGGGAGGGCTACACCTTC
many,TRBJ2-5,TRBV20-1,TRBD1,CSATRQGILQETQYF,TGCAGTGCCACTCGACAGGGGATACTCCAAGAGACCCAGTACTTC
many,TRBJ2-2,TRBV6-2/TRBV6-3,.,CASSYRARVANTGELFF,TGTGCCAGCAGTTACAGGGCGCGGGTCGCGAACACCGGGGAGCTGTTTTTT
many,TRBJ2-1,TRBV27,.,CASRSQLDSWEQFF,TGTGCCAGCAGATCCCAGCTGGACAGCTGGGAGCAGTTCTTC
.,TRBJ2-7,TRBV5-5,.,CASSLEPFEQYF,TGTGCCAGCAGCTTGGAACCCTTCGAGCAGTACTTC
many,TRBJ1-2,TRBV30,.,CAWSPLGGATYGYTF,TGTGCCTGGAGTCCCTTGGGGGGCGCCACCTATGGCTACACCTTC
many,TRBJ1-1,TRBV7-9,.,CASSPPRGRNTEAFF,TGTGCCAGCAGCCCCCCTCGGGGGAGAAACACTGAAGCTTTCTTT
many,TRBJ2-3,TRBV12-5,TRBD2,CASGSPPSGSRWDTQYF,TGTGCTAGTGGTTCCCCGCCTAGCGGGAGCAGGTGGGATACGCAGTATTTT
many,TRBJ2-1,TRBV18,.,CASSPGSFEQFF,TGTGCCAGCTCACCAGGGTCCTTTGAGCAGTTCTTC
.,TRBJ1-1,TRBV12-3/TRBV12-4,.,CASSFLGASTEAFF,TGTGCCAGCAGTTTCTTGGGGGCAAGCACTGAAGCTTTCTTT
few,TRBJ2-7,TRBV20-1,TRBD2,CSARDPGTSGSVDEQYF,TGCAGTGCTAGAGATCCTGGGACTAGCGGGAGTGTCGACGAGCAGTACTTC
many,TRBJ2-7,TRBV7-8,TRBD2,CASSRPRLAGAYEQYF,TGTGCCAGCAGTCGGCCGCGACTAGCGGGAGCCTACGAGCAGTACTTC
few,TRBJ1-6,TRBV6-1,TRBD1,CASSDRANSPLHF,TGTGCCAGCAGCGACAGGGCTAATTCACCCCTCCACTTT